This is a list of T cell receptor beta chains from one sample in a study of T cells in Graves' hyperthyroidism and ophthalmopathy. TCRdb analysed the multiplex PCR reads with MiXCR anew, one entry per CDR3 protein. This table holds fewer than 800,000 distinct CDR3 sequences, 15% to 20% found once. Sample: blood. Receptors originate from a man younger than 30 with Graves' hyperthyroidism. The conserved cysteine and the conserved F or W are not part of the CDR3 here.

v_gene: TRBV5-4; j_gene: TRBJ1-6; CDR3aa: ASSLNSDYPPLH
v_gene: TRBV20-1; j_gene: TRBJ2-5; CDR3aa: SARTSGSFETQY
v_gene: TRBV29-1; j_gene: TRBJ2-7; CDR3aa: SVEGLAGGSSYEQY
v_gene: TRBV27; j_gene: TRBJ2-5; CDR3aa: ASSLSRTQGTQY
v_gene: TRBV4-1; j_gene: TRBJ1-1; CDR3aa: ASSQHSITYTEAF
v_gene: TRBV12-3/TRBV12-4; j_gene: TRBJ1-5; CDR3aa: ASSLAWGQPQH
v_gene: TRBV28; j_gene: TRBJ2-3; CDR3aa: VSSTDTQY
v_gene: TRBV5-1; j_gene: TRBJ1-1; CDR3aa: ASSLPRAVDTEAF
v_gene: TRBV5-1; j_gene: TRBJ2-7; CDR3aa: ASSLGGKQY
v_gene: TRBV2; j_gene: TRBJ2-2; CDR3aa: ASSELSGELF
v_gene: TRBV6-1; j_gene: TRBJ1-5; CDR3aa: ASSGRVQAGNQLQH
v_gene: TRBV6-2/TRBV6-3; j_gene: TRBJ1-5; CDR3aa: ASSYRFNQPQH
v_gene: TRBV11-2; j_gene: TRBJ1-1; CDR3aa: ASSLDFGENTEAF
v_gene: TRBV28; j_gene: TRBJ2-1; CDR3aa: ASSPPRGDNEQF
v_gene: TRBV20-1; j_gene: TRBJ2-1; CDR3aa: SAAGLAGGPQQF
v_gene: TRBV6-1; j_gene: TRBJ2-4; CDR3aa: ASSDDRGRVYPGNIQY
v_gene: TRBV20-1; j_gene: TRBJ2-1; CDR3aa: SARADSYNEQF
v_gene: TRBV18; j_gene: TRBJ1-4; CDR3aa: ASSLNRAPTNEKLF
v_gene: TRBV28; j_gene: TRBJ1-4; CDR3aa: AGGSSADEKLF
v_gene: TRBV4-1; j_gene: TRBJ2-3; CDR3aa: ASSQTRGSISTDTQY
v_gene: TRBV28; j_gene: TRBJ1-1; CDR3aa: ASSLTSGNTEAF
v_gene: TRBV2; j_gene: TRBJ1-2; CDR3aa: ASSERVGNYGYT
v_gene: TRBV7-9; j_gene: TRBJ2-3; CDR3aa: ASSRAVLAGDQDTQY
v_gene: TRBV2; j_gene: TRBJ2-7; CDR3aa: ASRRLAGDEQY